This T cell receptor (beta chain) emerged from a study of technical replicates of blood from four donors. J was trimmed by 2 bases and V by 3 bases; bases with no gene match: 3. In germline, CDR1 is SGHKS, CDR2 YYEKEE (reference sequence). The CDR3 has 14 residues. Sequencing was performed with immunoSEQ multiplex PCR; in TCRdb, only in-frame clones are kept and a portion is missing. The sample records tens of thousands of clones, 85% to 95% being singletons. Sequencing was performed on PBMCs. The sequence was collected from a human donor in good health. Some clones in this sample may be carry-over from other donors' samples. The chain links TRBV5-5 to TRBJ2-5, with 8 bases identical to TRBD1. CDR3: CASSWTGLQETQYF. The CDR3, as DNA: TGTGCCAGCAGCTGGACAGGGCTGCAAGAGACCCAGTACTTC.